A selection of T cell receptor beta chains follows, all from one sample in a study of graft-versus-host responses after intestinal transplantation. The repertoire was sequenced with immunoSEQ multiplex PCR; TCRdb's copy has only in-frame clones and lacks some. The sample lists about 85,000 clones, around 93% seen once, with 7.6% in the top ten. Antigens of these TCRs are unknown. This material consisted of unstimulated CD8+ T cells sorted from spleen or lymph node cells, taken before transplant. Source of these receptors: a human donor who was the organ donor for an intestinal transplant. The CDR3 runs from the conserved cysteine through the conserved F or W. A D gene is named only where the DNA matches it firmly. The listing skips clone size in some rows; elsewhere it reads once, few, many or a size class.

d_call	clone_size	v_call	j_call	cdr3_nt	cdr3_aa
.	.	TRBV14	TRBJ1-1	TGTGCCAGCAGCCAACTCATTCAGGGGCTCTCCACTGAAGCTTTCTTT	CASSQLIQGLSTEAFF
.	.	TRBV27	TRBJ1-3	TGTGCCAGCAGTTACACCGCTGGGGTTGCAGGAAACACCATATATTTT	CASSYTAGVAGNTIYF
TRBD2	.	TRBV2	TRBJ2-7	TGTGCCAGCAGTGAGAGGGTAATGGTAGCGGGAGCCTACGAGCAGTACTTC	CASSERVMVAGAYEQYF
.	.	TRBV6-5	TRBJ1-1	TGTGCCAGCAGTTCATGGAACACTGAAGCTTTCTTT	CASSSWNTEAFF
.	.	TRBV6-5	TRBJ1-2	TGTGCCAGCAGTTACTCACCAGGGGTTGTGGCCTATGGCTACACCTTC	CASSYSPGVVAYGYTF
.	.	TRBV5-5	TRBJ2-7	TGTGCCAGCAGTTTCGATTCTTCGGAGCAGTACTTC	CASSFDSSEQYF
.	.	TRBV5-1	TRBJ2-7	TGCGCCAGCAGCATTAAACCCTGGGCCCACGAGCAGTACTTC	CASSIKPWAHEQYF
.	.	TRBV4-1	TRBJ1-1	TGCGCCAGCAGCCAAGATTCCCTCGGGGGCACTGAAGCTTTCTTT	CASSQDSLGGTEAFF
TRBD2	.	TRBV2	TRBJ2-5	TGTGCCAGCAGGTTAGCGGGAGTACAAGAGACCCAGTACTTC	CASRLAGVQETQYF
TRBD2	.	TRBV7-2	TRBJ2-7	TGTGCCAGCTTGGGGACTAGCGGATATTCCTACGAGCAGTACTTC	CASLGTSGYSYEQYF
.	.	TRBV13	TRBJ2-1	TGTGCCAGCTCCATCCGGGACCGAGTCTATGAGCAGTTCTTC	CASSIRDRVYEQFF
.	.	TRBV6-4	TRBJ1-2	TGTGCCAGCAGTTGGGGCTATGGCTACACCTTC	CASSWGYGYTF
.	.	TRBV10-3	TRBJ2-7	TGTGCCATCAAGGACACAGACTACGAGCAGTACTTC	CAIKDTDYEQYF
.	.	TRBV13	TRBJ1-6	TGTGCCAGCAGCTTAGGGCGGGATAGGGATAATTCACCCCTCCACTTT	CASSLGRDRDNSPLHF
.	.	TRBV6-1	TRBJ2-7	TGTGCCAGCAGTGAAATACCACAGGTAACCCACGAGCAGTACTTC	CASSEIPQVTHEQYF
TRBD1	.	TRBV27	TRBJ1-2	TGTGCCAGCAGTTTTACCGGGACAGGAGCATATGGCTACACCTTC	CASSFTGTGAYGYTF
.	once	TRBV6-5	TRBJ1-1	TGTGCCAGCAAGACATTAATGAACACTGAAGCTTTCTTT	CASKTLMNTEAFF
TRBD2	.	TRBV5-1	TRBJ2-3	TGCGCCAGCATGGCGGCTAGCGGGGGAGAGAGGACAGATACGCAGTATTTT	CASMAASGGERTDTQYF
TRBD2	.	TRBV11-2	TRBJ2-5	TGTGCCAGCAGCTACGACTCCTCAGGAGCGGGGGGCCTGGAGACCCAGTACTTC	CASSYDSSGAGGLETQYF
.	few	TRBV29-1	TRBJ1-2	TGCAGCGTTGCGGGGGGCTATGGCTACACCTTC	CSVAGGYGYTF
TRBD1	once	TRBV28	TRBJ2-1	TGTGCCAGCAGCCCACGGTGGGGACAGGGTGAAAATGAGCAGTTCTTC	CASSPRWGQGENEQFF
.	.	TRBV6-4	TRBJ2-6	TGTGCCAGCCTCCCGCCCGCTGGGGCCAACGTCCTGACTTTC	CASLPPAGANVLTF
TRBD1	once	TRBV7-9	TRBJ1-2	TGTGCCAGCAGCTTCCTGCGGGGACAGGGGAATGGCTACACCTTC	CASSFLRGQGNGYTF
.	.	TRBV6-1	TRBJ2-7	TGTGCCAGCAGTGAACGAGGGTGGGAAGAGCAGTACTTC	CASSERGWEEQYF
.	few	TRBV5-1	TRBJ1-1	TGCGCCAGCAGCTTGGCAGGGAACACTGAAGCTTTCTTT	CASSLAGNTEAFF
TRBD2	.	TRBV5-4	TRBJ2-7	TGTGCCAGCTCCTTCGCCTTTAGCGGGGGACGAATCTACGAGCAGTACTTC	CASSFAFSGGRIYEQYF
.	.	TRBV19	TRBJ1-2	TGTGCCAGTGGACAAGGGAGCTATGGCTACACCTTC	CASGQGSYGYTF
TRBD1	few	TRBV2	TRBJ1-5	TGTGCCAGCAGTGAAACAGGGGGCCTTAGAAGCAATCAGCCCCAGCATTTT	CASSETGGLRSNQPQHF
TRBD1	.	TRBV9	TRBJ1-1	TGTGCCAGCAGCGTAGTGGGACAGTTTAACACTGAAGCTTTCTTT	CASSVVGQFNTEAFF
TRBD1	.	TRBV7-2	TRBJ1-1	TGTGCCAGCAGCACCCGACAGGGGAAGATACCTGAGGCTTTCTTT	CASSTRQGKIPEAFF
TRBD1	.	TRBV7-9	TRBJ1-2	TGTGCCAGCGGCTTCGGACAGGGAGACTATGGCTACACCTTC	CASGFGQGDYGYTF
.	.	TRBV9	TRBJ2-5	TGTGCCAGCAGCGTAGAGGGGAATGGTGGACAAGAGACCCAGTACTTC	CASSVEGNGGQETQYF
.	few	TRBV2	TRBJ1-3	TGTGCCAGCAGGGATAACTCTGGAAACACCATATATTTT	CASRDNSGNTIYF
.	.	TRBV9	TRBJ2-3	TGTGCCAGCAGCGCGGGTGGGGTATTTGCAGATACGCAGTATTTT	CASSAGGVFADTQYF
.	once	TRBV6-5	TRBJ2-3	TGTGCCAGCAGTTACTCCGCTAGCACAGATACGCAGTATTTT	CASSYSASTDTQYF
.	.	TRBV6-5	TRBJ1-1	TGTGCCAGCAGTGAAAGTTGGAACGATGAAGCTTTCTTT	CASSESWNDEAFF
.	.	TRBV13	TRBJ2-1	TGTGCCAGCGGGGTTAACGGGCGCCAGTTCTTC	CASGVNGRQFF
.	.	TRBV4-2	TRBJ2-1	TGTGCCAGCAGCGATGCGGGATCTCCCTACAATGAGCAGTTCTTC	CASSDAGSPYNEQFF
.	few	TRBV6-6	TRBJ2-7	TGTGCCAGCAGTTTCAACTACGAGCAGTACTTC	CASSFNYEQYF
TRBD1	.	TRBV4-1	TRBJ2-5	TGCGCCAGCAGCCCGGGACAGGGGATACAAGAGACCCAGTACTTC	CASSPGQGIQETQYF
.	.	TRBV6-5	TRBJ2-2	TGTGCCAGCAGTTACTTTGCCCCCGGGGAGCTGTTTTTT	CASSYFAPGELFF
TRBD1	.	TRBV4-1	TRBJ1-1	TGCGCCAGCAGCCAAGTTAGGAGGACAGGGAAGGAGGCTTTCTTT	CASSQVRRTGKEAFF
.	.	TRBV19	TRBJ1-3	TGTGCCAGTAGTGAAGCTTCCTCTGGAAACACCATATATTTT	CASSEASSGNTIYF
.	.	TRBV11-3	TRBJ1-1	TGTGCCAGCAGCTTGCCTGGGGCTGAAGCTTTCTTT	CASSLPGAEAFF
.	.	TRBV6-5	TRBJ1-1	TGTGCCAGCAGCTCGGACCTCGGGGCTGAAGCTTTCTTT	CASSSDLGAEAFF
.	.	TRBV5-1	TRBJ2-1	TGCGCCAGCAGCTTGGTGGCGTTGCCTCCCCCGTTTTATGAGCAGTTCTTC	CASSLVALPPPFYEQFF
TRBD1	.	TRBV25-1	TRBJ1-1	TGTGCCAGCGGGACAGGGGGGATGCGCACTGAAGCTTTCTTT	CASGTGGMRTEAFF
TRBD1	.	TRBV7-9	TRBJ2-1	TGTGCCAGCAGGGGACAGCACAATGAGCAGTTCTTC	CASRGQHNEQFF
.	.	TRBV7-2	TRBJ1-1	TGTGCCAGCAGCCCCTCGGGGGGTTCTGAAGCTTTCTTT	CASSPSGGSEAFF
.	.	TRBV9	TRBJ2-7	TGTGCCAGCAGCGTATCGGGCTACCGTCCCGACGAGCAGTACTTC	CASSVSGYRPDEQYF
.	.	TRBV5-1	TRBJ1-2	TGCGCCAGCAGCTTGGTAGGGGACGGTCATGGCTACACCTTC	CASSLVGDGHGYTF
.	.	TRBV19	TRBJ2-1	TGTGCCAGTAGTATTTCGAGGGGGGGGAACAATGAGCAGTTCTTC	CASSISRGGNNEQFF
TRBD1	.	TRBV19	TRBJ2-7	TGTGCCAGTAGTCACAGGGGGCTCCCCTACGAGCAGTACTTC	CASSHRGLPYEQYF
.	once	TRBV6-5	TRBJ2-7	TGTGCCAGCAGTGGGTTCTACGAGCAGTACTTC	CASSGFYEQYF
TRBD1	.	TRBV6-6	TRBJ2-2	TGTGCCAGCAGTTACTGGGACAGGGGCACCGGGGAGCTGTTTTTT	CASSYWDRGTGELFF
TRBD1	.	TRBV10-1	TRBJ2-1	TGCGCCAGCAGTGAGGTAGCAGGGGGTGAGCAGTTCTTC	CASSEVAGGEQFF
TRBD1	.	TRBV4-1	TRBJ1-4	TGCGCCAGCAGCCAAGTGGACAGGGTGGGGGAAAAACTGTTTTTT	CASSQVDRVGEKLFF
.	.	TRBV27	TRBJ1-5	TGTGCCAGCAGTCCCCTGGGAGGGGGTTCCCAGCATTTT	CASSPLGGGSQHF
.	.	TRBV7-9	TRBJ2-6	TGTGCCAGCAGCTTAACAGGATATGGCCTCTCTGGGGCCAACGTCCTGACTTTC	CASSLTGYGLSGANVLTF
.	.	TRBV5-6	TRBJ2-6	TGTGCCAGCAGCTTGGAGAAGTATGGAGGGGCCAACGTCCTGACTTTC	CASSLEKYGGANVLTF